The sequence of this TCR beta chain was determined in a study of long-term antiretroviral therapy in people with HIV. This clone was recorded once. Its antigen is not known. Findings and limits, study-wide: The study lacked data on ART adherence, viral resistance or therapy changes.

Samples were assayed with immunoSEQ v3.0 at survey level. Profiling relied on immunoSEQ multiplex PCR, and the TCRdb table lists in-frame clones only, not all of them. The sample carries about 20,000 clones, 90% to 95% recorded once. Sequenced material: unsorted PBMCs, taken 4.4 years after starting antiretroviral therapy. The receptor was isolated from a woman aged 45-59 years with HIV.

The CDR3 loop is CASSLARGNNEKLFF. The CDR3 DNA is TGTGCCAGCAGCTTAGCTCGGGGTAATAATGAAAAACTGTTTTTT. This chain connects TRBV7-9 to TRBJ1-4; no clear D gene. The CDR3 runs 15 residues. The V end was cut by 0 bases, the J end by 4 bases, with 9 bases between. The germline V gene encodes CDR1 SEHNR and CDR2 FQNEAQ (reference sequence). The complete variable domain, with remaining parts taken from reference TRBV7-9 and TRBJ1-4, reads DTGVSQNPRHKITKRGQNVTFRCDPISEHNRLYWYRQTLGQGPEFLTYFQNEAQLEKSRLLSDRFSAERPKGSFSTLEIQRTEQGDSAMYLCASSLARGNNEKLFFGSGTQLSVL.